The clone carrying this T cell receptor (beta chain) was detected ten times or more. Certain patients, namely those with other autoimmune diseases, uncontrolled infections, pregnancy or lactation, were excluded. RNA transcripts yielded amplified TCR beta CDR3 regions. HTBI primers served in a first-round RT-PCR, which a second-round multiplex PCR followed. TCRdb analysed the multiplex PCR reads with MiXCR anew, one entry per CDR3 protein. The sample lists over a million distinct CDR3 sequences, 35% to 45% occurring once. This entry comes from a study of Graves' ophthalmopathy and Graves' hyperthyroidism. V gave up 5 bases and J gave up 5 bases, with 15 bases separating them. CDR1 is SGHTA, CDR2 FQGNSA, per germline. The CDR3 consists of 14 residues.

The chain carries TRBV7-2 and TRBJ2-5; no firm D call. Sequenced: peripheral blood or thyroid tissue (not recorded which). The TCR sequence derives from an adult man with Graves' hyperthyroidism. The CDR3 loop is CASSTMSARETQYF. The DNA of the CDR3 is TGTGCCAGCAGCACCATGTCCGCCCGGGAGACCCAGTACTTC.